This TCR beta chain emerged from a study of control samples from healthy donors and cancer patients. Using immunoSEQ multiplex PCR, the repertoire was profiled, and TCRdb retains in-frame clones only, with some absent. The table includes 150,000 to 200,000 clones, almost 90% detected once. Sequencing was done on a sample of blood. The clonotype was recovered from a woman aged 45-60 years in good health.

CDR3 amino acids: CASSPEGRGDQPQHF. CDR3 nucleotides: TGTGCCAGCAGCCCAGAAGGTAGGGGAGATCAGCCCCAGCATTTT. The V gene is TRBV28, the J gene TRBJ1-5, with D perhaps matching TRBD1 (5 bases). This CDR3 contains 15 residues. Germline lookup yields CDR1 MDHEN and CDR2 SYDVKM. V shed 6 bases and J shed 5 bases, with 17 bases lying between them.